This is a list of T cell receptor beta chains from one sample in a study of OX40 agonist ivuxolimab in advanced cancers. Assay used: immunoSEQ multiplex PCR; TCRdb lists only in-frame clones, some missing. The sample includes more than 85,000 clones, about nine tenths of them seen just once. Material: CD4+ or CD8+ T cells sorted from blood, obtained in a trial of the OX40 agonist ivuxolimab. The origin of the receptors is an adult with an advanced solid tumor such as melanoma, head and neck, liver or kidney cancer. Each CDR3 is given with its conserved first and last residue. Each record gives: CDR3 DNA, CDR3 protein, V gene, clone size, J gene, D gene. A D gene is named only where the DNA matches it firmly. Where a row states a size, it is once, few, many or the class of an expanded clone; other rows omit it.

TGTGCCAGCAGCTTAGTTGGGGCAGGGGATCTAGCGGGAGTGAGGAAAAATGAGCAGTTCTTC	CASSLVGAGDLAGVRKNEQFF	TRBV7-8	once	TRBJ2-1	TRBD2
TGTGCCAGCAGCTTCCAGCGGACCTACGAGCAGTACTTC	CASSFQRTYEQYF	TRBV7-9	.	TRBJ2-7	.
TGCGCCAGCAGCCGCGGGGTAGGGGGCGGGAGCACAGATACGCAGTATTTT	CASSRGVGGGSTDTQYF	TRBV4-1	.	TRBJ2-3	.
TGTGCCAGCAGCTTGGTCGGTGCGACAGATACGCAGTATTTT	CASSLVGATDTQYF	TRBV5-5	once	TRBJ2-3	.
TGCGCCAGCAGCCAAGCACGATGGGCTAGCGGGGACAATGAGCAGTTCTTC	CASSQARWASGDNEQFF	TRBV4-3	.	TRBJ2-1	TRBD2
TGTGCCAGCAGCACCGTCCCGGGACAGGGCTACGAGCAGTACTTC	CASSTVPGQGYEQYF	TRBV11-2	.	TRBJ2-7	TRBD1
TGTGCCAGCTCACTTGACAGGGTCGGGAACACTGAAGCTTTCTTT	CASSLDRVGNTEAFF	TRBV18	.	TRBJ1-1	TRBD1
TGCGCCAGCAGCGTACCCGGGACAGGAGATTCACCCCTCCACTTT	CASSVPGTGDSPLHF	TRBV5-1	.	TRBJ1-6	TRBD1
TGTGCCAGCAGCTTAACCACGGGAACCTACGAGCAGTACTTC	CASSLTTGTYEQYF	TRBV5-6	.	TRBJ2-7	.
TGTGCCAGTAGGCCGACAGGGGGGAACGGGGAGCTGTTTTTT	CASRPTGGNGELFF	TRBV19	.	TRBJ2-2	TRBD1
TGTGCCACCAGCAGACGAGCCGGTGGACGATACGAGCAGTACTTC	CATSRRAGGRYEQYF	TRBV15	.	TRBJ2-7	.
TGTGCCAGCAGCCAAGATGCCAGGGGGAGAGGGGAGACCCAGTACTTC	CASSQDARGRGETQYF	TRBV4-2	.	TRBJ2-5	TRBD1
TGTGCCAGCAATGGACAGGGTACGGGCTACACCTTC	CASNGQGTGYTF	TRBV5-4	once	TRBJ1-2	TRBD1
TGTGCCAGCGGACCCGCTTATAGCAATCAGCCCCAGCATTTT	CASGPAYSNQPQHF	TRBV6-1	.	TRBJ1-5	.
TGTGCCAGCAGCTTTTACGGGCCCGCGGATACGCAGTATTTT	CASSFYGPADTQYF	TRBV5-6	.	TRBJ2-3	.
TGTGCCAGCAGCTTAAGGTCTAGCGGGGTCTACGAGCAGTACTTC	CASSLRSSGVYEQYF	TRBV7-3	.	TRBJ2-7	TRBD2
TGCGCCAGCAGCTTGGGCGGGGAAGAAAAACTGTTTTTT	CASSLGGEEKLFF	TRBV5-1	few	TRBJ1-4	.
TGTGCCAGCAGCCTAGCGACAGGGGCTAATGAAAAACTGTTTTTT	CASSLATGANEKLFF	TRBV7-2	.	TRBJ1-4	TRBD1
TGCGCCAGCAGCTTGGGCGGGACGGCGCGCGCCCTCAGTCTCTACGAGCAGTACTTC	CASSLGGTARALSLYEQYF	TRBV5-1	.	TRBJ2-7	.
TGCGCCAGCAGCCAAGGCAGGGGAGGCTACGAGCAGTACTTC	CASSQGRGGYEQYF	TRBV4-1	.	TRBJ2-7	.
TGTGCCAGCACCCTCTCTGGGTTGGAGACCCAGTACTTC	CASTLSGLETQYF	TRBV6-6	.	TRBJ2-5	.
TGTGCCACCAGCGGAGGGAGAGAACAAATGGTAGAGACCCAGTACTTC	CATSGGREQMVETQYF	TRBV15	.	TRBJ2-5	.
TGCAGCGTTGCGACTAGCGCCACAGATACGCAGTATTTT	CSVATSATDTQYF	TRBV29-1	.	TRBJ2-3	TRBD2
TGTGCCAGCAGCGGACAAACCCATCAGCCCCAGCATTTT	CASSGQTHQPQHF	TRBV6-6	.	TRBJ1-5	.
TGTGCCAGCAGCCAAGCTCTACTAGCGGGTGAGAACAATGAGCAGTTCTTC	CASSQALLAGENNEQFF	TRBV4-2	.	TRBJ2-1	TRBD2
TGTGCCAGCAGCCCACAACTACAGGGAAACTATGGCTACACCTTC	CASSPQLQGNYGYTF	TRBV5-5	.	TRBJ1-2	.
TGTGCCAGCAGCCAAGTAGGACAGGGCAACTACGAGCAGTACTTC	CASSQVGQGNYEQYF	TRBV4-2	once	TRBJ2-7	TRBD1
TGCAGCGTTCGGAGTCCGGGACAGGGGAATGAAAAACTGTTTTTT	CSVRSPGQGNEKLFF	TRBV29-1	.	TRBJ1-4	TRBD1
TGTGCCAGCTCACCTTCTCAGGAGGGTAATGAAAAACTGTTTTTT	CASSPSQEGNEKLFF	TRBV18	.	TRBJ1-4	.
TGTGCCAGCAGCCGAAATACAAATGGACAGGCCACAGATACGCAGTATTTT	CASSRNTNGQATDTQYF	TRBV7-6	few	TRBJ2-3	TRBD1
TGTGCCAGCAGCTTCCCCGGACAGGGCCCGGGCGGGGCCAACGTCCTGACTTTC	CASSFPGQGPGGANVLTF	TRBV5-6	.	TRBJ2-6	TRBD1
TGCGCCAGCAGCTTGGGCGGGAGCTTACCCCAGCAGTACTTC	CASSLGGSLPQQYF	TRBV5-1	.	TRBJ2-7	TRBD2
TGTGCCAGCAGTTTTGGCACCTCCTACGAGCAGTACTTC	CASSFGTSYEQYF	TRBV27	once	TRBJ2-7	.
TGTGCCAGCAGTGACTCGGGCTACAATGAGCAGTTCTTC	CASSDSGYNEQFF	TRBV6-4	.	TRBJ2-1	.
TGCGCCAGCAGCTTAGCAGCGGGATCTGGGGCCAACGTCCTGACTTTC	CASSLAAGSGANVLTF	TRBV5-1	.	TRBJ2-6	TRBD2
TGTGCCAGCAGCCAAGGGCTAGCGGGAGGCTACCAAGAGACCCAGTACTTC	CASSQGLAGGYQETQYF	TRBV4-2	few	TRBJ2-5	TRBD2
TGTGCCAGCAGCCCAGGTCTGAGGGGAGGGCAACAAGAGACCCAGTACTTC	CASSPGLRGGQQETQYF	TRBV4-2	.	TRBJ2-5	TRBD2
TGTGCCAGCAGCATGGGACTTTACAATAAGCAGTTCTTC	CASSMGLYNKQFF	TRBV7-2	.	TRBJ2-1	.
TGTGCCAGCAGCCTAGCGGGAGGTGACTCCTACGAGCAGTACTTC	CASSLAGGDSYEQYF	TRBV28	once	TRBJ2-7	TRBD2
TGTGCCAGCAGTTATGAGGGACTAGCGGACAATGAGCAGTTCTTC	CASSYEGLADNEQFF	TRBV6-5	.	TRBJ2-1	TRBD2
TGTGCCAGCAGCTTAGATTGGGGCGCGGAGACCCAGTACTTC	CASSLDWGAETQYF	TRBV11-2	few	TRBJ2-5	.
TGCGCCAGCAGCCAAGAACCCAGCTCCTACAATGAGCAGTTCTTC	CASSQEPSSYNEQFF	TRBV4-3	.	TRBJ2-1	.
TGTGCCAGCAGCCCGATGGGACAGCCCACAGATACGCAGTATTTT	CASSPMGQPTDTQYF	TRBV28	.	TRBJ2-3	TRBD1
TGTGCCAGCAGCGGGCCGGGACTTAGCTCCTACGAGCAGTACTTC	CASSGPGLSSYEQYF	TRBV6-1	.	TRBJ2-7	.
TGTGCCAGCAGTTACTCGACTGGCAATCAGCCCCAGCATTTT	CASSYSTGNQPQHF	TRBV6-5	.	TRBJ1-5	.
TGTGCCAGCAGCTTAGCGACAGGGACAACCTACGAGCAGTACTTC	CASSLATGTTYEQYF	TRBV7-2	.	TRBJ2-7	TRBD1
TGTGCCAGTAGTGGGACAGGGAACACCGGGGAGCTGTTTTTT	CASSGTGNTGELFF	TRBV19	.	TRBJ2-2	TRBD1
TGTGCCAGCAGGGGGACCGGCCGTTCACCCCTCCACTTT	CASRGTGRSPLHF	TRBV7-8	once	TRBJ1-6	.
TGTGCCAGCTCATCGGGACTAGCGGGAGCGGCCGGGGAGCTGTTTTTT	CASSSGLAGAAGELFF	TRBV18	.	TRBJ2-2	TRBD2
TGTGCCAGTAGTACCCGACAGGGACAGGCAGATACGCAGTATTTT	CASSTRQGQADTQYF	TRBV19	.	TRBJ2-3	TRBD1
TGTGCCAGCAGCTTCCAGACAGGGCGGAGCACTGAAGCTTTCTTT	CASSFQTGRSTEAFF	TRBV7-2	.	TRBJ1-1	TRBD1
TGTGCCACCGGAACATCGACAGGGGTGTCCTACGAGCAGTACTTC	CATGTSTGVSYEQYF	TRBV10-3	.	TRBJ2-7	TRBD1
TGTGCCAGCACTCCCCAGGGGAGGTTTCAGCCCCAGCATTTT	CASTPQGRFQPQHF	TRBV6-5	.	TRBJ1-5	.
TGTGCCAGGGCCCCTTTCGAGCTGGGAGGGCCTCAGTCCGAGCAGTACTTC	CARAPFELGGPQSEQYF	TRBV27	.	TRBJ2-7	TRBD2
TGTGCCAGCAGTTTCGGGTTCGAGCAGTACTTC	CASSFGFEQYF	TRBV28	.	TRBJ2-7	.
TGTGCCAGCAGTACCTCGACAGGGATGAGAGAGCAGTACTTC	CASSTSTGMREQYF	TRBV6-5	.	TRBJ2-7	TRBD1
TGTGCCAGCAGTAAAGGGCAGGTGGCGGGCTACACCTTC	CASSKGQVAGYTF	TRBV6-5	.	TRBJ1-2	.
TGTGCCAGCAGCTTGGGCGGGAGTGGTGATACGCAGTATTTT	CASSLGGSGDTQYF	TRBV7-2	.	TRBJ2-3	TRBD2
TGTGCCAGCAGTTACCGGGGGGGCTCTGGAAACACCATATATTTT	CASSYRGGSGNTIYF	TRBV6-5	.	TRBJ1-3	.
TGCGCCAGCAGCTCGGGGAATCAAGGGACTGAAGCTTTCTTT	CASSSGNQGTEAFF	TRBV5-1	.	TRBJ1-1	.